The 26 T cell receptor beta chains below all came from one sample that was sequenced in a study of blood T cell repertoires in COVID-19. Sequenced by immunoSEQ multiplex PCR; TCRdb stores in-frame clones only, minus some. The sample contains about 200,000 clones, around nine tenths of which appear only once. Sequenced input: peripheral blood. The receptor source for this set is a man younger than 35 with active or convalescent COVID-19.

This chain links TRBV6-1 with TRBJ1-5; no definite D call. Trimming pared 0 bases from V and 6 bases from J, leaving 6 bases between. The CDR3 extends over 13 amino acids. The germline V gene has CDR1 MNHNS and CDR2 SASEGT. CDR3 amino acids: CASSEARAQPQHF. The CDR3 DNA reads as TGTGCCAGCAGTGAAGCGCGGGCTCAGCCCCAGCATTTT.

The chain is built from TRBV4-1 and TRBJ2-3; 14 nucleotides agree with TRBD2. From germline, CDR1 is MGHRA and CDR2 YSYEKL. The junction had 8 bases not matched to a gene; V was cut back by 4 bases and J by 2 bases. The CDR3 runs 18 residues. The chain's CDR3 is CASSLRLAGGTFTDTQYF. CDR3 nucleotides: TGCGCCAGCAGCCTAAGACTAGCGGGGGGGACTTTCACAGATACGCAGTATTTT.

CDR3 nucleotide sequence: TGTGCCGGTAGCCCTTACAATGAGCAGTTCTTC. The encoded protein is CAGSPYNEQFF. The rearrangement links TRBV7-9 to TRBJ2-1; no clear D. CDR1 is SEHNR, CDR2 FQNEAQ, per germline (reference sequence). Trimming removed 11 bases at V and 4 bases at J, with 9 bases between. CDR3 length equals 11 residues.

The V and J genes are TRBV30 and TRBJ2-7, with 7 bases that match TRBD1. Germline lookup yields CDR1 GTSNPN and CDR2 SVGIG (reference sequence). The CDR3 spans 16 residues. V was clipped by 1 base and J by 1 base; unmatched bases: 10. The CDR3: CAWSGSGQGESYEQYF. DNA of the CDR3: TGTGCCTGGAGTGGGAGCGGCCAGGGGGAATCCTACGAGCAGTACTTC.

The V gene is TRBV6-1, the J gene TRBJ2-2; possible D gene TRBD2, 6 bases. The germline V gene encodes CDR1 MNHNS and CDR2 SASEGT. The CDR3 consists of 16 residues. V was clipped by 1 base and J by 8 bases, with 17 bases between them. CDR3 amino acids: CASSEGGDPFVGELFF. The CDR3 DNA follows: TGTGCCAGCAGTGAAGGGGGGGACCCCTTCGTGGGGGAGCTGTTTTTT.

The chain recombines TRBV5-4 with TRBJ1-5, with TRBD1 as a possible D gene (5 bases). CDR1 is SGHNT, CDR2 YYREEE, per germline (reference sequence). This CDR3 is 15 amino acids long. Trimming took 0 bases from V and 5 from J, leaving 12 bases between them. The CDR3 nucleotides are TGTGCCAGCAGCTTGGGCGGGGGGTACGATCAGCCCCAGCATTTT. It encodes CASSLGGGYDQPQHF.

The chain is built from TRBV7-9 and TRBJ1-1; 7 bases map to TRBD1. Trimming at V came to 4 bases and at J to 1 base, leaving 6 bases not matched to a gene. The CDR3 spans 15 residues. The V gene's germline CDR1 is SEHNR and CDR2 FQNEAQ (reference sequence). This chain's CDR3 is CASSSLDRQNTEAFF. DNA of the CDR3: TGTGCCAGCAGCTCCTTGGACAGGCAGAACACTGAAGCTTTCTTT.

CDR3 DNA sequence: TGTGCCAGTAGCCCTACCGGTGCGAAAGCGAACACTGAAGCTTTCTTT. As protein: CASSPTGAKANTEAFF. The V and J genes are TRBV19 and TRBJ1-1, with D unclear. V was pared by 6 bases and J by 1 base, with 18 bases between. The germline CDR1 and CDR2 sequences are LNHDA and SQIVND (reference sequence). The CDR3 totals 16 residues.

This clone was picked up a small number of times. The chain carries TRBV2 and TRBJ2-5; the match to TRBD1 covers 7 bases. Looked up from germline, CDR1 is SNHLY and CDR2 is FYNNEI. The CDR3 covers 12 residues. Trimming removed 4 bases from V and 4 bases from J; junction bases left unmatched: 0. The CDR3, as DNA: TGTGCCAGCAGTGGACAGGGAGAGACCCAGTACTTC. It translates to CASSGQGETQYF. Using reference TRBV2 and TRBJ2-5 for the parts outside the CDR3, the full variable domain is EPEVTQTPSHQVTQMGQEVILRCVPISNHLYFYWYRQILGQKVEFLVSFYNNEISEKSEIFDDQFSVERPDGSNFTLKIRSTKLEDSAMYFCASSGQGETQYFGPGTRLLVL.

A word on this clone: It is unclear where the CDR3 begins or ends on the DNA, so no DNA is shown, and the CDR3 is as TCRdb lists it. The CDR3 reads CASSFGSGWAEAFF. V and J are TRBV6-6 and TRBJ1-1. Ends included, the CDR3 has 14 residues. CDR1 MNHNY and CDR2 SVGAGI come from the germline V gene (reference sequence).

The chain recombines TRBV18 with TRBJ2-7, with D perhaps TRBD1 (5 bases). CDR3 length: 13 amino acids. Germline assignment: CDR1 KGHSH and CDR2 LQKENI. V was trimmed by 2 bases and J by 6 bases, leaving 11 bases between them. The CDR3 DNA follows: TGTGCCAGCTCACCAACGATGACAGCCGAGCAGTACTTC. This codes for CASSPTMTAEQYF.

In this sample, this clone turned up a few times. The rearrangement joins TRBV19 to TRBJ1-6; D might be TRBD1 (6 bases). V lost 0 bases to trimming and J lost 5 bases, with 11 bases between them. The CDR3 has 16 residues. CDR1 is LNHDA and CDR2 is SQIVND in the germline V gene (reference sequence). CDR3 region: CASSIDQAGDNSPLHF. CDR3 in DNA: TGTGCCAGTAGTATAGATCAAGCAGGGGATAATTCACCCCTCCACTTT.

This chain links TRBV14 with TRBJ1-2, with D possibly TRBD1 on 5 matching bases. There are 15 residues in the CDR3. The germline V gene encodes CDR1 SGHDN and CDR2 FVKESK. V was shortened by 4 bases and J by 7 bases, with 19 bases between the two germline ends. The CDR3 sequence is CASSPPGLEFGGYTF. The CDR3 DNA reads as TGTGCCAGCAGCCCCCCGGGACTTGAGTTCGGTGGCTACACCTTC.

J is TRBJ2-1 and V is TRBV6-5; D is ambiguous. Germline CDR1 MNHEY, CDR2 SVGAGI. The CDR3 totals 11 residues. V was shortened by 6 bases and J by 7 bases, with 7 bases between the two germline ends. The CDR3 loop is CASSVGNEQFF. CDR3 nucleotides: TGTGCCAGCAGCGTCGGGAATGAGCAGTTCTTC.

This chain joins TRBV6-5 and TRBJ1-2; D gene ambiguous. Per the germline V gene, CDR1 is MNHEY and CDR2 is SVGAGI. CDR3 size: 13 residues. Trimming removed 2 bases at V and 5 bases at J, with 9 bases between. This chain's CDR3 is CASSYGLTYGYTF. In DNA form, the CDR3 reads TGTGCCAGCAGTTACGGACTGACGTATGGCTACACCTTC.

The gene calls are TRBV14 and TRBJ2-7; 9 positions agree with TRBD1. Germline CDR1 SGHDN, CDR2 FVKESK. The CDR3 loop spans 12 amino acids. The V gene end was trimmed by 4 bases and the J gene end by 9 bases; junction bases not matched to a gene: 4. The CDR3 here is CASSRGQGMQYF. CDR3 nucleotides: TGTGCCAGCAGCCGAGGACAGGGGATGCAGTACTTC.

The chain recombines TRBV19 with TRBJ1-2; 9 nucleotides agree with TRBD1. In germline, CDR1 is LNHDA, CDR2 SQIVND (reference sequence). The ends lost 5 bases at V and 5 bases at J; junction bases unmatched: 3. The CDR3 extends over 13 amino acids. The CDR3 coding sequence is TGTGCCAGTAGTCCGGGGACAGGGTATGGCTACACCTTC. Its translation is CASSPGTGYGYTF.

The rearrangement links TRBV11-2 to TRBJ2-7, with a possible D match to TRBD1 (6 bases). The CDR3 contains 14 residues. V shed 1 base and J shed 2 bases, with 9 bases lying between them. The V gene's germline CDR1 is SGHAT and CDR2 FQNNGV. The CDR3 here is CASSLGTEAYEQYF. The CDR3 DNA reads as TGTGCCAGCAGCTTAGGGACAGAAGCCTACGAGCAGTACTTC.

The V and J genes are TRBV2 and TRBJ1-3; D may be TRBD1 (6 bases). Trimming stripped 7 bases from V and 3 bases from J, with 10 bases between. This CDR3 is built from 13 residues. Germline assignment: CDR1 SNHLY and CDR2 FYNNEI. CDR3 DNA sequence: TGTGCCAGCACTCTGGACAGTGGAAACACCATATATTTT. Residues: CASTLDSGNTIYF.

This chain uses TRBV29-1 with TRBJ2-3, with TRBD2 matching 12 bases. The CDR3 consists of 16 residues. CDR1 is SQVTM and CDR2 is ANQGSEA in the germline V gene. V lost 1 base to trimming and J lost 0 bases; unmatched junction nucleotides: 2. The CDR3 reads CSVEGTSGVSTDTQYF. CDR3 DNA: TGCAGCGTTGAAGGGACTAGCGGGGTGAGCACAGATACGCAGTATTTT.

The V and J genes are TRBV5-1 and TRBJ2-2, with a possible D match to TRBD1 (5 bases). The CDR3 covers 14 residues. V was pared by 2 bases and J by 1 base, with 6 bases between. Germline-derived CDR1 and CDR2 are SGHRS and YFSETQ. The CDR3 loop is CASSFDRNTGELFF. The CDR3 DNA is TGCGCCAGCAGCTTTGACAGGAACACCGGGGAGCTGTTTTTT. Using reference TRBV5-1 and TRBJ2-2 for the parts outside the CDR3, the full variable domain is KAGVTQTPRYLIKTRGQQVTLSCSPISGHRSVSWYQQTPGQGLQFLFEYFSETQRNKGNFPGRFSGRQFSNSRSEMNVSTLELGDSALYLCASSFDRNTGELFFGEGSRLTVL.

The V gene is TRBV18, the J gene TRBJ2-1; 10 bases are a match to TRBD2. CDR3 length: 18 residues. In germline, CDR1 is KGHSH, CDR2 LQKENI. The V and J ends lost 1 base and 2 bases, in that order; junction bases with no gene match: 8. The CDR3 protein is CASSPLLGAGGAYNEQFF. CDR3 DNA: TGTGCCAGCTCACCACTCCTAGGAGCGGGAGGGGCCTACAATGAGCAGTTCTTC.

This clone has only one observation. The chain joins TRBV12-5 to TRBJ2-2, with a weak D call TRBD2 (6 bases). CDR1 is LGHNT and CDR2 is FRNRAP in the germline V gene. This CDR3 is 15 amino acids long. Trimming pared 4 bases from V and 7 bases from J, leaving 16 bases between. The DNA for the CDR3 is TGTGCTAGTGGTTGGAGGGATACCCGGGGCGGGGAGCTGTTTTTT. This sequence encodes CASGWRDTRGGELFF.

V gene TRBV7-6 combines with J gene TRBJ2-1; 9 bases match TRBD2. The ends lost 2 bases at V and 6 bases at J; junction bases unmatched: 8. From germline, CDR1 is SGHVS and CDR2 FNYEAQ. This CDR3 has 16 amino acids. The CDR3 DNA is TGTGCCAGCAGCTTATACGCGGGGGGGCCAGGCAATGAGCAGTTCTTC. Amino acid sequence: CASSLYAGGPGNEQFF.

The chain joins TRBV7-2 to TRBJ1-2; 10 nucleotides agree with TRBD1. Germline-derived CDR1 and CDR2 are SGHTA and FQGNSA. Trimming cost V 3 bases and J 4 bases; bases outside gene matches: 8. This CDR3 is built from 16 residues. The CDR3: CASSLRQGATGYGYTF. The CDR3 DNA sequence: TGTGCCAGCAGCTTGAGACAGGGGGCGACCGGCTATGGCTACACCTTC.

V is TRBV30 and J is TRBJ2-3; D is possibly TRBD1 (5 bases). Per the germline V gene, CDR1 is GTSNPN and CDR2 is SVGIG (reference sequence). CDR3 size: 14 residues. The V end lost 0 bases, the J end lost 7 bases, and 14 bases lay between the germline ends. The CDR3 bases are TGTGCCTGGAGTGTAGGGGCCGGCCGGAATACGCAGTATTTT. As protein: CAWSVGAGRNTQYF.